This is a list of T cell receptor beta chains from one sample in a study of T cells after yellow fever vaccination. TCRdb reprocessed the 5' RACE reads with MiXCR, giving one entry per CDR3 protein. The data show about 350,000 distinct CDR3 sequences, with less than 9.5% seen just once and 17% held by the top ten. The sequences come from PBMCs, collected roughly 47 days after the first yellow fever vaccination. These receptors were taken from a man aged 18-30 years who received the YFV17D yellow fever vaccine. Each CDR3 is given with its conserved first and last residue. D genes are given only for firm matches. The listing skips clone size in some rows; elsewhere it reads once, few, many or a size class.

>TRBJ2-3|TRBV5-6|14|TRBD2|.
TGTGCCAGCAGCTGGACTAGCGGGGTTGATACGCAGTATTTT
CASSWTSGVDTQYF
>TRBJ2-3|TRBV4-1|16|.|few
TGCGCCAGCAGCCAAGACCAAGACAGAAGCACAGATACGCAGTATTTT
CASSQDQDRSTDTQYF
>TRBJ2-2|TRBV5-1|13|TRBD2|.
TGCGCCAGCAGCCATGCGGGGGCCGGGGAGCTGTTTTTT
CASSHAGAGELFF
>TRBJ2-3|TRBV28|14|TRBD2|.
TGTGCCAGCATCCCTGGGGGGGAGACAGATACGCAGTATTTT
CASIPGGETDTQYF
>TRBJ2-3|TRBV20-1|14|.|few
TGCAGTGCTAGGTTTAGGGTGGTGGGTGATACGCAGTATTTT
CSARFRVVGDTQYF
>TRBJ1-5|TRBV7-8|14|TRBD1|.
TGTGCCAGCAGCTTCGGACAGGCAGGACAGCCCCAGCATTTT
CASSFGQAGQPQHF
>TRBJ1-1|TRBV29-1|14|.|.
TGCAGCGTTGAAGAGGCAGGACAGAACACTGAAGCTTTCTTT
CSVEEAGQNTEAFF
>TRBJ1-2|TRBV24-1|14|TRBD1|few
TGTGCCACCAGTGATAACGACAGGGTGTATGGCTACACCTTC
CATSDNDRVYGYTF
>TRBJ2-1|TRBV5-1|15|TRBD2|few
TGCGCCAGCAGCCCACCGGGACTAGCGGGGGAAGAGCAGTTCTTC
CASSPPGLAGEEQFF
>TRBJ2-2|TRBV6-1|13|.|many
TGTGCCAGCAGTCCCCATAACACCGGGGAGCTGTTTTTT
CASSPHNTGELFF
>TRBJ2-2|TRBV15|12|.|many
TGTGCCACCAGCAGAGATGCCGGGGAGCTGTTTTTT
CATSRDAGELFF
>TRBJ2-7|TRBV7-9|16|.|.
TGTGCCAGCAGCTTAGCGAGGGGAGCAGGGTCCTACGAGCAGTACTTC
CASSLARGAGSYEQYF
>TRBJ2-2|TRBV18|14|.|few
TGTGCCAGCTCACCGTACAGGAGTTCTGGGGAGCTGTTTTTT
CASSPYRSSGELFF
>TRBJ2-1|TRBV10-3|17|.|few
TGTGCCATCGCTTCGGGACAAAGATTAATGGCCTACAATGAGCAGTTCTTC
CAIASGQRLMAYNEQFF
>TRBJ2-2|TRBV6-5|21|TRBD2|many
TGTGCCAGCAGTTACTTGTTCGGACAGATGAGCGGGGGGGCCTCGAACGGGGAGCTGTTTTTT
CASSYLFGQMSGGASNGELFF
>TRBJ2-5|TRBV6-2/TRBV6-3|16|TRBD1|many
TGTGCCAGCAGTCCACGACAGGGGCGCTATCAAGAGACCCAGTACTTC
CASSPRQGRYQETQYF
>TRBJ2-5|TRBV5-1|15|.|few
TGCGCCAGCAGCTTGGTTCTGGATATACAAGAGACCCAGTACTTC
CASSLVLDIQETQYF
>TRBJ2-3|TRBV29-1|12|.|.
TGCAGCGTTGGCTCGAGCGCAGATACGCAGTATTTT
CSVGSSADTQYF
>TRBJ2-7|TRBV20-1|15|TRBD1|few
TGCAGTGCTCCGGGACAGGGGGTAAACTCCTACGAGCAGTACTTC
CSAPGQGVNSYEQYF
>TRBJ1-3|TRBV18|13|.|few
TGTGCCAGCTCACCTCCTCCGGGAAACACCATATATTTT
CASSPPPGNTIYF
>TRBJ2-1|TRBV7-2|14|TRBD2|many
TGTGCCAGCAGCTTTAGGCTAGCGGGGGATGAGCAGTTCTTC
CASSFRLAGDEQFF
>TRBJ2-4|TRBV25-1|15|.|.
TGTGCCAGCAGTGTCTCTCCCGCAGGGGGGAACATTCAGTACTTC
CASSVSPAGGNIQYF
>TRBJ2-1|TRBV20-1|12|.|.
TGCAGTGCTGGACCAGGGCTGAATGAGCAGTTCTTC
CSAGPGLNEQFF
>TRBJ1-6|TRBV12-3/TRBV12-4|13|.|.
TGTGCCAGCAGTTTGGGAGTTAAATCACCCCTCCACTTT
CASSLGVKSPLHF
>TRBJ1-1|TRBV7-9|14|.|.
TGTGCCAGCAGCTTAGGGGAGTGGTCGGTGGAGGCTTTCTTT
CASSLGEWSVEAFF
>TRBJ2-1|TRBV20-1|13|TRBD2|few
TGCAGTGCCTCCAGCGGGGAGTACAATGAGCAGTTCTTC
CSASSGEYNEQFF
>TRBJ1-5|TRBV15|14|.|few
TGTGCCACCAGCAGGCAGGGTTTCGGTCAGCCCCAGCATTTT
CATSRQGFGQPQHF
>TRBJ2-3|TRBV6-4|15|TRBD1|few
TGTGCCAGCAGGCCGGGACAGAGTAGCACAGATACGCAGTATTTT
CASRPGQSSTDTQYF
>TRBJ1-2|TRBV5-6|11|.|few
TGTGCCAGCAGCTTGGACTATGGCTACACCTTC
CASSLDYGYTF
>TRBJ2-5|TRBV5-4|13|.|few
TGTGCCAGCAGCTCACAGGTTGAAGAGACCCAGTACTTC
CASSSQVEETQYF
>TRBJ2-6|TRBV15|14|.|few
TGTGCCACCAGTAGCTATTCTGGGGCCAACGTCCTGACTTTC
CATSSYSGANVLTF
>TRBJ2-1|TRBV3-1|17|.|.
TGTGCCAGCAGCCAAGCTAGGGGTAACGGGGGAACCAGGGAGCAGTTCTTC
CASSQARGNGGTREQFF
>TRBJ2-3|TRBV5-1|16|TRBD2|few
TGCGCCAGCAGCTTGGACTCACTAGCGACCACAGATACGCAGTATTTT
CASSLDSLATTDTQYF
>TRBJ2-5|TRBV15|14|.|.
TGTGCCACCAGCAGCGGACGGCCCCAAGAGACCCAGTACTTC
CATSSGRPQETQYF
>TRBJ2-5|TRBV11-2|14|.|few
TGTGCCAGCAGCTCCTGGACTATGCAAGAGACCCAGTACTTC
CASSSWTMQETQYF
>TRBJ2-7|TRBV9|15|TRBD2|.
TGTGCCAGCAGCCCCTGGGCCAGCGGGGGCTACGAGCAGTACTTC
CASSPWASGGYEQYF
>TRBJ1-2|TRBV6-1|15|.|.
TGTGCCAGCACCCGGGACATTTTCGTGGACTATGGCTACACCTTC
CASTRDIFVDYGYTF